One and the same sample provided the 32 T cell receptor beta chains below, sequenced in a study of OX40 agonist ivuxolimab in advanced cancers. Some clones are missing from TCRdb's copy, which holds only in-frame ones; the method was immunoSEQ multiplex PCR. The sample holds about 73,000 clones, around nine tenths seen once. Specimen: CD4+ or CD8+ T cells sorted from blood, collected in a trial of the OX40 agonist ivuxolimab. These receptors were taken from an adult with an advanced solid tumor such as melanoma, head and neck, liver or kidney cancer.

The chain joins TRBV28 to TRBJ1-2; TRBD1 agrees at 7 bases. CDR1 is MDHEN, CDR2 SYDVKM, per germline. The CDR3 extends over 12 amino acids. V was pared by 4 bases and J by 8 bases, with 4 bases of the junction left unmatched. The CDR3 DNA follows: TGTGCCAGCAGTTCCCCGACAGGGGGCTACACCTTC. It codes for CASSSPTGGYTF.

The genes are TRBV2 and TRBJ1-2; D gene ambiguous. The CDR3 is 11 amino acids. V lost 4 bases, J lost 7 bases, and 7 bases lay in between. The germline V gene encodes CDR1 SNHLY and CDR2 FYNNEI. The CDR3 loop reads CASSAAGGYTF. The CDR3 nucleotides read TGTGCCAGCAGTGCGGCGGGTGGCTACACCTTC.

The rearrangement links TRBV18 to TRBJ2-5; TRBD2 is a possible D gene (6 bases). The V end lost 4 bases, the J end lost 2 bases, and 11 bases lay between the germline ends. CDR3 length equals 14 residues. CDR1 is KGHSH, CDR2 LQKENI, per germline. CDR3 DNA: TGTGCCAGCTCACTCCTAGCGTCTCAAGAGACCCAGTACTTC. This gives the protein CASSLLASQETQYF. Complete variable domain (other parts from reference TRBV18 and TRBJ2-5): NAGVMQNPRHLVRRRGQEARLRCSPMKGHSHVYWYRQLPEEGLKFMVYLQKENIIDESGMPKERFSAEFPKEGPSILRIQQVVRGDSAAYFCASSLLASQETQYFGPGTRLLVL.

This clone came up once. V gene TRBV19 combines with J gene TRBJ1-1; TRBD1 might be the D (6 bases). This CDR3 contains 14 residues. V lost 7 bases and J 4 bases, leaving 16 bases between the germline ends. CDR1 and CDR2 (germline): LNHDA, SQIVND (reference sequence). This CDR3 reads CASTLRGGSTEAFF. CDR3 sequence (DNA): TGTGCCAGTACCCTGAGAGGGGGGAGCACTGAAGCTTTCTTT.

The rearrangement joins TRBV11-1 to TRBJ2-1; 14 nucleotides line up with TRBD2. The CDR3 has 13 amino acids. V shed 6 bases, J shed 9 bases, and the junction held 1 base outside the gene matches. Germline assignment: CDR1 SGHAT and CDR2 FQDESV (reference sequence). CDR3 DNA: TGTGCCAGCAGAGGACTAGCGGGGGGTGAGCAGTTCTTC. Translating it yields CASRGLAGGEQFF.

The V call is TRBV11-3, the J call TRBJ2-2; D not resolved. This CDR3 comprises 16 residues. Germline V CDR1 and CDR2: SGHNT, YENEEA. V lost 5 bases, J lost 4 bases, and 17 bases lay in between. For the CDR3, the DNA is TGTGCCAGCAGCCCCTTAGTGGGGAAGGTCACCGGGGAGCTGTTTTTT. This translates into CASSPLVGKVTGELFF. The whole variable domain, remainder taken from reference TRBV11-3 and TRBJ2-2, is EAGVVQSPRYKIIEKKQPVAFWCNPISGHNTLYWYLQNLGQGPELLIRYENEEAVDDSQLPKDRFSAERLKGVDSTLKIQPAELGDSAVYLCASSPLVGKVTGELFFGEGSRLTVL.

The chain combines TRBV19 with TRBJ1-5; D ambiguous. The CDR3 covers 16 residues. V lost 3 bases to trimming and J lost 1 base, with 13 bases between them. Germline V gives CDR1 LNHDA, CDR2 SQIVND (reference sequence). The chain's CDR3 is CASSIRTPRSNQPQHF. The CDR3 nucleotides are TGTGCCAGTAGTATTCGGACCCCTCGGAGCAATCAGCCCCAGCATTTT.

J is TRBJ2-7 and V is TRBV19; 10 positions match TRBD2. The junction had 6 bases not matched to a gene; V was cut back by 2 bases and J by 2 bases. Germline V gene data show CDR1 as LNHDA and CDR2 as SQIVND (reference sequence). This CDR3 region has 16 residues. In nucleotides, the CDR3 is TGTGCCAGTAGTATACAGACTAGCGGGCTCCCCTACGAGCAGTACTTC. This gives the protein CASSIQTSGLPYEQYF.

About this clone: The sample carries other DNA sequences with the same CDR3. J is TRBJ1-6 and V is TRBV19, with 9 nucleotides matching TRBD1. The V gene end was trimmed by 7 bases and the J gene end by 15 bases; junction bases not matched to a gene: 10. Looked up from germline, CDR1 is LNHDA and CDR2 is SQIVND (reference sequence). This CDR3 comprises 13 residues. Here the CDR3 reads CASTAGTGNVLHF. In DNA form, the CDR3 reads TGTGCCAGTACCGCCGGGACAGGGAACGTCCTCCACTTT.

The chain joins TRBV15 to TRBJ1-1, with 8 nucleotides matching TRBD1. CDR1 is LNHNV and CDR2 is YYDKDF in the germline V gene (reference sequence). CDR3 length equals 15 residues. The V gene end was trimmed by 1 base and the J gene end by 10 bases; junction bases not matched to a gene: 11. In DNA form, the CDR3 reads TGTGCCACCAGCAGAGCGGGTAGACAGGGGAGAGGAGCTTTCTTT. Translating it yields CATSRAGRQGRGAFF.

The genes are TRBV2 and TRBJ1-3; D is unclear. This CDR3 contains 14 residues. Germline V gene lookup returns CDR1 SNHLY and CDR2 FYNNEI. V was pared by 9 bases and J by 0 bases, with 12 bases between. The CDR3 loop is CARGSVISGNTIYF. CDR3 coding DNA: TGTGCCAGGGGTTCAGTTATCTCTGGAAACACCATATATTTT. The complete variable domain, with remaining parts taken from reference TRBV2 and TRBJ1-3, reads EPEVTQTPSHQVTQMGQEVILRCVPISNHLYFYWYRQILGQKVEFLVSFYNNEISEKSEIFDDQFSVERPDGSNFTLKIRSTKLEDSAMYFCARGSVISGNTIYFGEGSWLTVV.

The rearrangement uses TRBV6-5 and TRBJ2-2, with 11 bases fitting TRBD2. CDR1 and CDR2 from the germline V gene are MNHEY and SVGAGI. J gave up 4 bases and V 6 bases, and 4 bases lay outside the gene matches. The CDR3 length is 15 residues. The CDR3 DNA reads as TGTGCCAGCAGCGTAGCGGGGGGGATCACCGGGGAGCTGTTTTTT. It specifies CASSVAGGITGELFF.

The chain joins TRBV19 to TRBJ1-1; no definite D call. Germline V CDR1 and CDR2: LNHDA, SQIVND (reference sequence). The V gene lost 3 bases and the J gene lost 4 bases, with 9 bases spanning the gap. The CDR3 is 13 amino acids. In DNA, the CDR3 is TGTGCCAGTAGTATGGGCCAGCTCACTGAAGCTTTCTTT. Translating it yields CASSMGQLTEAFF. The variable domain in full, completed from reference TRBV19 and TRBJ1-1, reads DGGITQSPKYLFRKEGQNVTLSCEQNLNHDAMYWYRQDPGQGLRLIYYSQIVNDFQKGDIAEGYSVSREKKESFPLTVTSAQKNPTAFYLCASSMGQLTEAFFGQGTRLTVV.

This chain links TRBV7-8 with TRBJ2-2; TRBD1 agrees at 12 bases. The CDR3 sequence is 16 residues long. J was trimmed by 8 bases and V by 5 bases; bases with no gene match: 9. Germline CDR1 and CDR2: SGHVS and FQNEAQ. CDR3 sequence reads: CASSLRDRGPGGELFF. The CDR3 nucleotides read TGTGCCAGCAGCCTCCGGGACAGGGGGCCGGGGGGGGAGCTGTTTTTT.

The rearrangement links TRBV6-6 to TRBJ1-2; 8 bases are a match to TRBD1. This CDR3 has 15 amino acids. Germline V lookup: CDR1 MNHNY, CDR2 SVGAGI (reference sequence). With 6 bases clipped from V and 1 base from J, the junction kept 7 bases outside the gene matches. CDR3 DNA sequence: TGTGCCAGCAGGGGGGACAGGCAATATAACTATGGCTACACCTTC. Amino acid sequence: CASRGDRQYNYGYTF.

The J gene is TRBJ2-7, the V gene TRBV1; the table gives TRBD2 as D, unverified against the DNA. TRBV1 constitutes a pseudogene. This CDR3 is built from 17 residues. CDR3 residues: CTSSQDRLAGDPYEQYF. CDR3 nucleotide sequence: TGCACCAGCAGCCAAGATAGGCTAGCGGGAGACCCCTACGAGCAGTACTTC.

The rearrangement uses TRBV7-2 and TRBJ1-2; no clear D gene. The CDR3 sequence is 13 residues long. Trimming pared 2 bases from V and 4 bases from J, leaving 8 bases between. Germline CDR1 is SGHTA and CDR2 is FQGNSA. The chain's CDR3 is CASSLSESYGYTF. CDR3 nucleotides: TGTGCCAGCAGCTTATCAGAGAGCTATGGCTACACCTTC.

J is TRBJ2-7 and V is TRBV6-5, with 8 bases fitting TRBD1. Germline CDR1 is MNHEY and CDR2 is SVGAGI. The CDR3 is made up of 15 amino acids. Trimming took 2 bases from V and 2 from J; bases not matched to a gene: 5. The CDR3 bases are TGTGCCAGCAGTTACGGACAGGGCCCGACCTACGAGCAGTACTTC. This translates into CASSYGQGPTYEQYF.

The table lists this clone with a few counts. The gene calls are TRBV6-1 and TRBJ1-1, with D hard to call. This CDR3 comprises 13 residues. The germline V gene has CDR1 MNHNS and CDR2 SASEGT. With 10 bases removed from V and 11 bases from J, the gap between germline ends came to 23 bases. The CDR3 region has the DNA TGTGCCACCCTAGAAGGTAGCGTCATCAGCGCTTTCTTT. Amino acid sequence: CATLEGSVISAFF.

The gene calls are TRBV19 and TRBJ2-1; 9 nucleotides agree with TRBD2. This CDR3 has 14 residues. Germline CDR1 is LNHDA and CDR2 is SQIVND (reference sequence). Trimming cost V 3 bases and J 3 bases; bases outside gene matches: 0. CDR3 sequence (DNA): TGTGCCAGTAGTATGACTAGCGGCTACAATGAGCAGTTCTTC. Translation gives CASSMTSGYNEQFF.

This chain joins TRBV2 and TRBJ2-1; 8 bases are shared with TRBD2. The CDR3 contains 14 residues. The germline V gene encodes CDR1 SNHLY and CDR2 FYNNEI. J was trimmed by 8 bases and V by 7 bases; bases with no gene match: 10. CDR3 bases: TGTGCCAGCACGGGGGGGGGCAGTATAGATGAGCAGTTCTTC. As protein: CASTGGGSIDEQFF.

By frequency in the sample, this clone is medium-sized (0.01 to 0.1%). The chain is built from TRBV4-2 and TRBJ2-1; D unclear. Germline CDR1 LGHNA, CDR2 YNFKEQ. V was trimmed by 2 bases and J by 6 bases, leaving 2 bases between them. The CDR3 spans 11 residues. CDR3 bases: TGTGCCAGCAGCCAATCCAATGAGCAGTTCTTC. Protein: CASSQSNEQFF.

The chain employs TRBV2 and TRBJ1-2, with TRBD1 as a possible D gene (6 bases). Trimming pared 6 bases from V and 2 bases from J, leaving 10 bases between. There are 13 residues in the CDR3. Germline lookup yields CDR1 SNHLY and CDR2 FYNNEI. The CDR3 region has the DNA TGTGCCAGCAGGGATACAGGGAACTATGGCTACACCTTC. This codes for CASRDTGNYGYTF.

The chain links TRBV11-2 to TRBJ2-2; 13 bases are a match to TRBD2. Germline-derived CDR1 and CDR2 are SGHAT and FQNNGV. V shed 5 bases and J 7 bases; nucleotides not matched to a gene: 13. The CDR3 has 18 amino acids. The DNA of the CDR3 is TGTGCCAGCAGCCCCCACCCACTAGCGGGGGGGCCTATCGGGGAGCTGTTTTTT. The encoded protein is CASSPHPLAGGPIGELFF.

Only a few counts were recorded for this clone. The gene calls are TRBV19 and TRBJ2-1; D may be TRBD2 (6 bases). Between the trimmed V and J ends, which lost 1 base and 7 bases, there was a span of 8 bases. This CDR3 is built from 13 residues. Germline V lookup: CDR1 LNHDA, CDR2 SQIVND (reference sequence). CDR3: CASSIALANEQFF. The DNA for the CDR3 is TGTGCCAGTAGTATAGCACTAGCTAATGAGCAGTTCTTC.

The chain uses TRBV27 and TRBJ1-3, with a tentative D call TRBD1 (6 bases). The V gene lost 5 bases and the J gene lost 0 bases, with 11 bases spanning the gap. The CDR3 length is 15 residues. Germline lookup yields CDR1 MNHEY and CDR2 SMNVEV (reference sequence). CDR3 nucleotides: TGTGCCAGCAGTCAGACAGGCGCCTCTGGAAACACCATATATTTT. Protein product: CASSQTGASGNTIYF.

The chain employs TRBV6-1 and TRBJ1-1; D remains ambiguous. This CDR3 spans 15 amino acids. In germline, CDR1 is MNHNS, CDR2 SASEGT. V lost 1 base to trimming and J lost 4 bases, with 13 bases between them. Written as DNA, the CDR3 is TGTGCCAGCAGTGAAGGCACTCACCGAGCCACTGAAGCTTTCTTT. It is translated as CASSEGTHRATEAFF.

This chain connects TRBV10-3 to TRBJ2-3; D call uncertain. The CDR3 is made up of 11 amino acids. V lost 3 bases and J lost 6, with 4 bases in between. Germline V CDR1 and CDR2: ENHRY, SYGVKD. The CDR3 DNA reads TGTGCCATCAGTGATGCTGATACGCAGTATTTT. It codes for CAISDADTQYF.

The J gene is TRBJ1-2, the V gene TRBV6-5, with D tentatively TRBD1 (5 bases). V gave up 5 bases and J gave up 4 bases, with 11 bases separating them. Germline CDR1 is MNHEY and CDR2 is SVGAGI. The CDR3 covers 13 residues. The CDR3 loop is CASSKGPSYGYTF. The CDR3, as DNA: TGTGCCAGCAGTAAGGGACCGAGCTATGGCTACACCTTC.

The chain joins TRBV5-1 to TRBJ2-7; 14 nucleotides align to TRBD2. CDR1 is SGHRS, CDR2 YFSETQ, per germline. The CDR3 loop spans 15 amino acids. Germline trimming cut 4 bases from V and 3 bases from J; bases unmatched to any gene: 3. The chain's CDR3 is CASSPGTSGGYEQYF. CDR3 nucleotides: TGCGCCAGCAGCCCCGGGACTAGCGGGGGCTACGAGCAGTACTTC.

This clone appeared once. This chain connects TRBV11-2 to TRBJ2-7; D unclear. The CDR3 has 15 amino acids. The V gene's germline CDR1 is SGHAT and CDR2 FQNNGV. V gave up 0 bases and J gave up 2 bases, with 11 bases separating them. CDR3 coding DNA: TGTGCCAGCAGCTTAGATGAACGAGCTGCCTACGAGCAGTACTTC. Translating gives CASSLDERAAYEQYF.

The rearrangement joins TRBV5-1 to TRBJ2-2; no clear D gene. This CDR3 region has 17 residues. CDR1 and CDR2 from the germline V gene are SGHRS and YFSETQ. V lost 4 bases and J lost 0, with 16 bases in between. The CDR3 is CASSPDSGPTNTGELFF. As DNA, the CDR3 is TGCGCCAGCAGCCCCGATTCCGGTCCCACGAACACCGGGGAGCTGTTTTTT.